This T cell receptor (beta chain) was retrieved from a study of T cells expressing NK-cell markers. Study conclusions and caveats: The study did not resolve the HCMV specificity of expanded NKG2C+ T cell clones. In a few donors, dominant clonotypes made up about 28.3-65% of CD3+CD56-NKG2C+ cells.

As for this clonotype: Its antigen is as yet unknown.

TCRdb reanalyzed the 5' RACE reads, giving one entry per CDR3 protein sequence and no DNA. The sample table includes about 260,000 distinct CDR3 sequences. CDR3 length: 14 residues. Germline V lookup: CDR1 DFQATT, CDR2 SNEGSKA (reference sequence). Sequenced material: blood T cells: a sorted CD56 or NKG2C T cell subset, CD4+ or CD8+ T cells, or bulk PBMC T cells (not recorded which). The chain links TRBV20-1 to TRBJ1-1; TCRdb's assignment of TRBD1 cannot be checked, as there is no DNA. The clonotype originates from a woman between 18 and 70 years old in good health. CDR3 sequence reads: CSARGTGRGTEAFF.